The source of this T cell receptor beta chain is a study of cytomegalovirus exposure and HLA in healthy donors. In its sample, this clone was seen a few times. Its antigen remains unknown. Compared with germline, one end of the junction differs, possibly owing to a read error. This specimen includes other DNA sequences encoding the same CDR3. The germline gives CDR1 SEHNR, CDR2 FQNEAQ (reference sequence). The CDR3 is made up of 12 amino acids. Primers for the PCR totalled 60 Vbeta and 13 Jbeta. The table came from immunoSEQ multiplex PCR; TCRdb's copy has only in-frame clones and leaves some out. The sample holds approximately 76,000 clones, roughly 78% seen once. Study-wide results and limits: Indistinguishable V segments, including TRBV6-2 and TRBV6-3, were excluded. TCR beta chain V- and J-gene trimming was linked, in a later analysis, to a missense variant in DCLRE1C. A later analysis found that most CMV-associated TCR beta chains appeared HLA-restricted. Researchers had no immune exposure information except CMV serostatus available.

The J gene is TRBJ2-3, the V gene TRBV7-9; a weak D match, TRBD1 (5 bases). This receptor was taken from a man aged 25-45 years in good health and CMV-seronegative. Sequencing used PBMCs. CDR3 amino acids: CSSSSTADTQYF. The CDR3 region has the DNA TGTTCCAGCAGCTCGACAGCAGATACGCAGTATTTT.